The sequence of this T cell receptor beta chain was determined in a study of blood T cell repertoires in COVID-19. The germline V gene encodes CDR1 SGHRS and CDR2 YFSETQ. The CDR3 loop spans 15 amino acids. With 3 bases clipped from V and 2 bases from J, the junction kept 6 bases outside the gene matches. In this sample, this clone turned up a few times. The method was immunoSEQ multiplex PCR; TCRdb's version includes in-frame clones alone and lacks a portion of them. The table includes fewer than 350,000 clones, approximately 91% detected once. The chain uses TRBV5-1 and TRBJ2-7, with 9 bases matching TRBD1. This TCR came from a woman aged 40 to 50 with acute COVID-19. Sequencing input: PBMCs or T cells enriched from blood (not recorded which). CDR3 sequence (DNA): TGCGCCAGCAGCTCAACCGGGACAGGGACCTACGAGCAGTACTTC. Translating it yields CASSSTGTGTYEQYF. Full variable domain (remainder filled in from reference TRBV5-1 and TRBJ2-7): KAGVTQTPRYLIKTRGQQVTLSCSPISGHRSVSWYQQTPGQGLQFLFEYFSETQRNKGNFPGRFSGRQFSNSRSEMNVSTLELGDSALYLCASSSTGTGTYEQYFGPGTRLTVT.